Below are 20 T cell receptor beta chains sequenced from a single sample in a study of molecular identifiers for immune sequencing clone quantification. TCRdb recomputed calls from the PCR reads with MiXCR, one row per CDR3 protein. Of about 640,000 distinct CDR3 sequences in the sample, 15% to 20% were seen once. Sequencing was done on a sample of naive CD8+ T cells from blood, with Jurkat cell RNA spiked in. Documented subset: FACS-sorted CD8+CD4-CCR7+CD45RA+ naive T cells. The receptor source for this set is a human donor in good health. Some libraries in this study had Jurkat cell RNA spiked in.

In this sample, this clonotype turned up many times. The gene calls are TRBV4-3 and TRBJ1-1; D is unresolved. The CDR3 length is 16 residues. From germline, CDR1 is LGHNA and CDR2 YSLEER. The V and J ends lost 1 base and 3 bases respectively, with 15 bases between them. CDR3 protein: CASSQAAGSKYTEAFF. CDR3 in DNA: TGCGCCAGCAGCCAAGCGGCGGGGAGTAAGTACACTGAAGCTTTCTTT.

With respect to this clonotype: A read error may be the cause here, since a much bigger clone is one base away. The rearrangement uses TRBV7-9 and TRBJ1-1; D possibly corresponds to TRBD1 (6 bases). The germline CDR1 and CDR2 sequences are SEHNR and FQNEAQ (reference sequence). The CDR3 is 13 residues long. In DNA, the CDR3 is TGTGCCAGCAGCTTGGTGACAGGTCCTGAAGCTTCCTTT. It encodes CASSLVTGPEASF. Combining the CDR3 with reference TRBV7-9 and TRBJ1-1 gives the whole variable domain DTGVSQNPRHKITKRGQNVTFRCDPISEHNRLYWYRQTLGQGPEFLTYFQNEAQLEKSRLLSDRFSAERPKGSFSTLEIQRTEQGDSAMYLCASSLVTGPEASFGQGTRLTVV.

At least ten counts were recorded for this clonotype. The chain is built from TRBV12-3 or TRBV12-4 and TRBJ2-3; the D gene could be TRBD1 or TRBD2 (5 bases each). The CDR3 is 18 residues long. Trimming left V 6 bases short and J 3 bases short, with 25 bases between. The CDR3 loop is CASSAKRYDGGLTDTQYF. CDR3 nucleotides: TGTGCCAGCAGCGCAAAGCGGTATGATGGGGGTTTGACAGATACGCAGTATTTT.

To note about this clonotype: At one end the junction does not follow the germline gene, possibly because of a read error. The rearrangement joins TRBV4-3 to TRBJ2-3; tentative D call: TRBD2 (6 bases). The CDR3 is 18 residues long. From germline, CDR1 is LGHNA and CDR2 YSLEER. DNA of the CDR3: TGCGCCAGCAGCCAGACGAAGGTGGCGGGGTCTAGCACAGATAAGCAGTATTTT. It is translated as CASSQTKVAGSSTDKQYF.

This clonotype was detected many times. For the CDR3, the DNA is TGTGCCAGCAGTTTATCGAGTGGCGGACCCTACGAGCAGTACTTC. Translation gives CASSLSSGGPYEQYF. This chain links TRBV27 with TRBJ2-7; D is undetermined. This CDR3 contains 15 residues. Per germline, CDR1 MNHEY and CDR2 SMNVEV (reference sequence). V shed 0 bases and J shed 2 bases, with 11 bases lying between them.

The genes are TRBV4-1 and TRBJ1-1; tentatively, D is TRBD1 (5 bases). The V gene's germline CDR1 is MGHRA and CDR2 YSYEKL. V shed 0 bases and J shed 5 bases, with 19 bases lying between them. This CDR3 is built from 17 residues. The CDR3 region is CASSQDIKGPRGTEAFF. In nucleotides, the CDR3 is TGCGCCAGCAGCCAAGATATAAAGGGACCCCGAGGGACTGAAGCTTTCTTT.

The table lists this clonotype with many counts. The V gene is TRBV7-2, the J gene TRBJ2-5, with 7 positions matching TRBD2. Unmatched junction bases numbered 8, after V lost 8 bases and J lost 5 bases. This CDR3 region has 13 residues. Germline V CDR1 and CDR2: SGHTA, FQGNSA. CDR3 protein: CASLTGGGETQYF. The CDR3 nucleotides are TGTGCCAGCTTAACTGGGGGGGGGGAGACCCAGTACTTC. Together with reference TRBV7-2 and TRBJ2-5, the CDR3 gives the full variable domain: GAGVSQSPSNKVTEKGKDVELRCDPISGHTALYWYRQSLGQGLEFLIYFQGNSAPDKSGLPSDRFSAERTGGSVSTLTIQRTQQEDSAVYLCASLTGGGETQYFGPGTRLLVL.

This clonotype was recorded at least ten times. The rearrangement uses TRBV28 and TRBJ1-1; 8 positions agree with TRBD1. Germline CDR1 MDHEN, CDR2 SYDVKM. The V and J ends lost 6 bases and 3 bases, in that order; junction bases with no gene match: 6. This CDR3 has 14 residues. CDR3 nucleotide sequence: TGTGCCAGCAGATGGACAGGGATTTACACTGAAGCTTTCTTT. Its translation is CASRWTGIYTEAFF.

V gene TRBV19 combines with J gene TRBJ1-2, with 8 bases fitting TRBD1. The CDR3 spans 12 residues. The germline CDR1 and CDR2 sequences are LNHDA and SQIVND (reference sequence). The junction had 6 bases not matched to a gene; V was cut back by 8 bases and J by 7 bases. CDR3 region: CASWQGASGYTF. CDR3 nucleotide sequence: TGTGCCAGTTGGCAGGGGGCGTCTGGCTACACCTTC.

For this clonotype: A read error is possible here, since a much larger clone lies one base away. V and J are TRBV12-3 or TRBV12-4 and TRBJ2-5; 7 bases fit TRBD2. The CDR3 totals 14 residues. The CDR3, as DNA: TGTGCCAGCGGTTTAGCGGGTGGTTGGAGTCCCCAGTACTTC. Translated, it gives CASGLAGGWSPQYF.

V usage is TRBV6-2 or TRBV6-3 and J usage is TRBJ2-1, with 7 bases matching TRBD2. Trimming cost V 0 bases and J 5 bases; bases outside gene matches: 10. This CDR3 is 17 amino acids long. Germline CDR1 is MNHEY and CDR2 is SVGEGT. The CDR3: CASSYSPSLAGDNEQFF. The CDR3 DNA is TGTGCCAGCAGTTACTCTCCCTCTCTGGCGGGGGACAATGAGCAGTTCTTC.

The table lists this clonotype with many counts. The chain combines TRBV29-1 with TRBJ1-1; D uncertain. Looked up from germline, CDR1 is SQVTM and CDR2 is ANQGSEA. The CDR3 has 11 residues. Trimming stripped 4 bases from V and 0 bases from J, with 3 bases between. CDR3 coding DNA: TGCAGCGTTGTGGTGAACACTGAAGCTTTCTTT. Its protein is CSVVVNTEAFF.

This clonotype was found many times. V and J are TRBV20-1 and TRBJ2-7; 7 nucleotides line up with TRBD2. The CDR3 totals 15 residues. Trimming cost V 0 bases and J 6 bases; bases outside gene matches: 11. Germline CDR1 is DFQATT and CDR2 is SNEGSKA (reference sequence). The CDR3 reads CSARDSDRLAIEQYF. The CDR3 DNA sequence: TGCAGTGCTAGAGATTCGGACCGACTAGCCATCGAGCAGTACTTC.

This clonotype was seen repeatedly, ten times or more. This chain links TRBV2 with TRBJ2-7; 11 bases match TRBD2. Germline CDR1 reads SNHLY; CDR2 reads FYNNEI. Trimming removed 5 bases from V and 5 bases from J; junction bases left unmatched: 8. The CDR3 is made up of 15 amino acids. The CDR3 coding sequence is TGTGCCAGCAGTTTTTCTAGCGGGGGGCTGCACGAGCAGTACTTC. This encodes CASSFSSGGLHEQYF.

This clonotype was detected only once. Here the CDR3 omits its conserved ending phenylalanine or tryptophan, so a read error is the likely source. The CDR3 DNA follows: TGTGCCAGCAGTGAAGGCTCGATCCCTTCAACTAATGAAAAACTGTTTTCT. Residues: CASSEGSIPSTNEKLFS. This chain connects TRBV6-1 to TRBJ1-4; D not resolved. In germline, CDR1 is MNHNS, CDR2 SASEGT. The CDR3 loop spans 17 amino acids. The V end was cut by 1 base, the J end by 0 bases, with 12 bases between.

This clonotype was seen ten or more times. This chain uses TRBV6-6 with TRBJ2-3, with 11 nucleotides matching TRBD2. Germline CDR1 and CDR2: MNHNY and SVGAGI (reference sequence). This CDR3 comprises 19 residues. With 7 bases clipped from V and 4 bases from J, the junction kept 19 bases outside the gene matches. CDR3: CASTLPEASGRRGSDTQYF. For the CDR3, the DNA is TGTGCCAGCACCCTACCCGAGGCTAGCGGGAGGAGGGGCTCAGATACGCAGTATTTT.

The sample holds many counts of this clonotype. The rearrangement links TRBV7-6 to TRBJ1-1, with a possible D match to TRBD1 (5 bases). V was shortened by 0 bases and J by 6 bases, with 11 bases between the two germline ends. Per germline, CDR1 SGHVS and CDR2 FNYEAQ. This CDR3 contains 14 residues. The CDR3 sequence is CASSLALRGAEAFF. In nucleotides, the CDR3 is TGTGCCAGCAGCTTAGCGCTGCGGGGGGCTGAAGCTTTCTTT.

This clonotype was detected many times. The J gene is TRBJ1-1, the V gene TRBV13, with D hard to call. V lost 10 bases, J lost 1 base, and 16 bases lay in between. The CDR3 has 14 residues. In germline, CDR1 is PRHDT, CDR2 FYEKMQ (reference sequence). CDR3 nucleotide sequence: TGTGCCACCGTTACGGGCCTAGGGAACACTGAAGCTTTCTTT. It encodes CATVTGLGNTEAFF.

This clonotype has a handful of counts. This chain joins TRBV6-1 and TRBJ2-7; D is unresolved. Germline values: CDR1 MNHNS, CDR2 SASEGT. Deletions cut 0 bases from V and 3 bases from J, with 21 bases between. The CDR3 loop spans 18 amino acids. The CDR3 here is CASSEARSWLVGFYEQYF. The CDR3 nucleotides are TGTGCCAGCAGTGAAGCGCGCTCGTGGTTGGTTGGCTTCTACGAGCAGTACTTC.

Remarks on this clonotype: A much larger clone lies one base from this, so it may be a read error. The chain couples TRBV6-2 or TRBV6-3 to TRBJ2-2; maybe TRBD2 (5 bases). CDR3 length: 17 amino acids. Looked up from germline, CDR1 is MNHEY and CDR2 is SVGEGT. In nucleotides, the CDR3 is TGTGCCAGCAGTTACCTCCTTATTTTCGCGAACACCGGGGAGCTGCTTTTT. Translated, it gives CASSYLLIFANTGELLF.